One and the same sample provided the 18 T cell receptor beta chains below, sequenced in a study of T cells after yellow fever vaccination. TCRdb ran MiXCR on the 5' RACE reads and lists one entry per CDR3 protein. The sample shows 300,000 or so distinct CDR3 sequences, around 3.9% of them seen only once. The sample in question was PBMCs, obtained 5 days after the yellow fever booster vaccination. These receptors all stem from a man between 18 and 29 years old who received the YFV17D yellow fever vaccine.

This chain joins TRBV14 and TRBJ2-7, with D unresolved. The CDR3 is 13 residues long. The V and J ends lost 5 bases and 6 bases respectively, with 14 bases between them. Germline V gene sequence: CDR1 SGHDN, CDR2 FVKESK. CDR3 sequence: CASSRVVWGEQYF. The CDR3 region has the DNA TGTGCCAGCAGCAGGGTGGTCTGGGGCGAGCAGTACTTC.

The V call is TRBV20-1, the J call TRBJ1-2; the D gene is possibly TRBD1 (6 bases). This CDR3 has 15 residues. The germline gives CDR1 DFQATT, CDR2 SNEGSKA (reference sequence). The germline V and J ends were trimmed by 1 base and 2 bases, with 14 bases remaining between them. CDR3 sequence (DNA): TGCAGTGCTAGAGCTTTTAACAGGGCCAACTATGGCTACACCTTC. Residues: CSARAFNRANYGYTF.

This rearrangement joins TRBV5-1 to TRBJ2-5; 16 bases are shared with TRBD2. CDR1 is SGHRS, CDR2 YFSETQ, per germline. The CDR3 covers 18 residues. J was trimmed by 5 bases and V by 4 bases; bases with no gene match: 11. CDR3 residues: CASSTGSGTSGGAETQYF. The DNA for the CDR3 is TGCGCCAGCAGCACCGGCTCCGGGACTAGCGGGGGGGCCGAGACCCAGTACTTC.

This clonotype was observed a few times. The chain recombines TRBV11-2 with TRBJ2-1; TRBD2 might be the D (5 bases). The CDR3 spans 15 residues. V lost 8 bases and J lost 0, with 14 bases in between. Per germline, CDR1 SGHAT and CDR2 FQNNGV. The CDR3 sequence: CASWASGSSYNEQFF. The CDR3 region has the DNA TGTGCCAGCTGGGCCTCGGGGAGCTCCTACAATGAGCAGTTCTTC.

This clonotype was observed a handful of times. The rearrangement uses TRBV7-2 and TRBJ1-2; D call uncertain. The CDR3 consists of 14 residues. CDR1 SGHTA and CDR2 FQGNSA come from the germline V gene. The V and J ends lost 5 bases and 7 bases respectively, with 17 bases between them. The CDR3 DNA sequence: TGTGCCAGCAGCCCGGCCCTGGGAGGACGTGGCTACACCTTC. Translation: CASSPALGGRGYTF.

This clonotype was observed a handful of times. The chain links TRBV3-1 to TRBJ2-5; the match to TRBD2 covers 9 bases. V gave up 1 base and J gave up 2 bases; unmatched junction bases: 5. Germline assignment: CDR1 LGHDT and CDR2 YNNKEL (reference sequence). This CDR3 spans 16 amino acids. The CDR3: CASSQGIAGVQETQYF. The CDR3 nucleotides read TGTGCCAGCAGCCAAGGTATAGCGGGGGTACAAGAGACCCAGTACTTC.

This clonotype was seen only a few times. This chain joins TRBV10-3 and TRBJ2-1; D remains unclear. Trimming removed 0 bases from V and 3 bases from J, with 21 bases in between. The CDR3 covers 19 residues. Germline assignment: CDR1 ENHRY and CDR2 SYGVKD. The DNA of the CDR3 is TGTGCCATCAGTGAGTCGTCGAGGACGGCATCCGGCTTCTACAATGAGCAGTTCTTC. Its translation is CAISESSRTASGFYNEQFF.

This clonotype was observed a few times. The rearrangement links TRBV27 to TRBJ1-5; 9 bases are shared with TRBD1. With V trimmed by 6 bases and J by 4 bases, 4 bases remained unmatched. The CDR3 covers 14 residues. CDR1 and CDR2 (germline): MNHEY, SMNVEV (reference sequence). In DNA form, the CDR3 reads TGTGCCAGCAGAGGGACAGGGTGGAATCAGCCCCAGCATTTT. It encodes CASRGTGWNQPQHF.

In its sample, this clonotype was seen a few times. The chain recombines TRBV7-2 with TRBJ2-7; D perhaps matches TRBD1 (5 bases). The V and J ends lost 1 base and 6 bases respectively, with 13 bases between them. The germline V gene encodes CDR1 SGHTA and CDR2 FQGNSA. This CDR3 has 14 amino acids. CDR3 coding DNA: TGTGCCAGCAGCTTAGGGGGCGGACACATCGAGCAGTACGTC. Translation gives CASSLGGGHIEQYV.

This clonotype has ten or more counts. The CDR3 spells CASKSRYNTQYF. Here the CDR3 DNA reads TGTGCCAGCAAGAGCAGATACAATACGCAGTATTTT. This chain joins TRBV6-5 and TRBJ2-3, with D unresolved. The CDR3 runs to 12 residues. Germline V CDR1 and CDR2: MNHEY, SVGAGI. V lost 7 bases and J 7 bases, leaving 12 bases between the germline ends.

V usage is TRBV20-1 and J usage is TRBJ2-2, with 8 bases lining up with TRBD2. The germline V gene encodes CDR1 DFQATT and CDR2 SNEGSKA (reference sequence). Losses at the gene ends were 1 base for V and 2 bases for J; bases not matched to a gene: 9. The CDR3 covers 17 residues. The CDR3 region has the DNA TGCAGTGCTAGAGCCCCCAGCGGGGGCCGAAACACCGGGGAGCTGTTTTTT. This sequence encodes CSARAPSGGRNTGELFF.

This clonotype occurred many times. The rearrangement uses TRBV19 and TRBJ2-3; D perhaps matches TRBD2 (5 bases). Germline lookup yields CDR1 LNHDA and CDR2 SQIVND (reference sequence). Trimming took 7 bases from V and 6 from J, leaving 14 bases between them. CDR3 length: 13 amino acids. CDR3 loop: CASTPEGADTQYF. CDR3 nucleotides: TGTGCCAGTACCCCCGAGGGTGCGGATACGCAGTATTTT.

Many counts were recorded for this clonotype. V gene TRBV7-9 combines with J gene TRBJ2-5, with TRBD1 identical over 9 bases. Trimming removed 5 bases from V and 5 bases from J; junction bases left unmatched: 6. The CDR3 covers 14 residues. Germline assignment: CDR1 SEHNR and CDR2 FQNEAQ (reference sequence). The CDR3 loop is CASSATGGLETQYF. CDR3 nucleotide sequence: TGTGCCAGCAGCGCCACAGGGGGCTTGGAGACCCAGTACTTC. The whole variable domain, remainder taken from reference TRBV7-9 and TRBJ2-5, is DTGVSQNPRHKITKRGQNVTFRCDPISEHNRLYWYRQTLGQGPEFLTYFQNEAQLEKSRLLSDRFSAERPKGSFSTLEIQRTEQGDSAMYLCASSATGGLETQYFGPGTRLLVL.

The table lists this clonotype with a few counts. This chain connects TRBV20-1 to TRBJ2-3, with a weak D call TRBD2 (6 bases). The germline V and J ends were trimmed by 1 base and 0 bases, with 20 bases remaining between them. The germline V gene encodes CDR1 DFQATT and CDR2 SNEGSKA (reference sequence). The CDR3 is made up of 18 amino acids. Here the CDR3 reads CSARVLPGLPSSTDTQYF. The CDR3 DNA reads TGCAGTGCTAGAGTCCTACCGGGACTCCCCTCGAGCACAGATACGCAGTATTTT.

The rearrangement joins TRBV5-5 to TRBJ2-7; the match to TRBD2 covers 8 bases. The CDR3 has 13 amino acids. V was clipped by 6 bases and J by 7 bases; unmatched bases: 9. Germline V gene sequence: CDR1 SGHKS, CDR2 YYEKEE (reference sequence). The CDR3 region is CASTGTRSREQYV. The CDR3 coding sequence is TGTGCCAGCACCGGGACTAGGTCGAGAGAGCAGTACGTC.

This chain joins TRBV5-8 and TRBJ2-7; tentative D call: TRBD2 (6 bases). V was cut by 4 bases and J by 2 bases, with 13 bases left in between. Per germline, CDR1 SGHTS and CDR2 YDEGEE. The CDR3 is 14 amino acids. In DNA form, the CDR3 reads TGTGCCAGCAGCCCCTGGGGGGAGACCTACGAGCAGTACTTC. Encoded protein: CASSPWGETYEQYF.

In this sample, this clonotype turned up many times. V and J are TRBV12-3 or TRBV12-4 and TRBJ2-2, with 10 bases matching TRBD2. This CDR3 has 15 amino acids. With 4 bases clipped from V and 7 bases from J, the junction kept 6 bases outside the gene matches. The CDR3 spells CASSSSGGPHGELFF. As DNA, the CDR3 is TGTGCCAGCAGTTCTAGCGGGGGTCCCCACGGGGAGCTGTTTTTT.

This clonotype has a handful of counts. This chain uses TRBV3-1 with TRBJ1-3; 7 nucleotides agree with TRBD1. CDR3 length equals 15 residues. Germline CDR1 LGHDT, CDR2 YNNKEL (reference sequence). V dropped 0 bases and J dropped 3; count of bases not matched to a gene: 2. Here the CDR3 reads CASSQDRGLGNTIYF. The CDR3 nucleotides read TGTGCCAGCAGCCAAGATAGGGGGCTTGGAAACACCATATATTTT.